The present entry profiles one T cell receptor (beta chain) with its context. As to treatment: 15 to 20 received Ad26.COV2.S at low or high dose, single or two shots; about 5 received placebo; per-sample allocation not given. After the first vaccine or placebo injection, samples were drawn on day 63. Data came from immunoSEQ multiplex PCR; TCRdb stores just in-frame clones and leaves some out. The sample shows 300,000 to 400,000 clones, roughly 87% of them seen only once. This sample was included in a study of Ad26.COV2.S vaccination and SARS-CoV-2 variants. V lost 3 bases to trimming and J lost 3 bases, with 18 bases between them. CDR1 is SNHLY and CDR2 is FYNNEI in the germline V gene. The CDR3 spans 16 residues.

The specimen comprised peripheral blood, sampled in a trial of Ad26.COV2.S vaccine versus placebo. This TCR was recovered from a person aged 18-60 years who received the Ad26.COV2.S COVID-19 vaccine or a placebo. The V call is TRBV2, the J call TRBJ2-7, with D perhaps matching TRBD2 (6 bases). This CDR3 reads CASSDSQRAGGYEQYF. The CDR3, as DNA: TGTGCCAGCAGTGACTCCCAGCGGGCCGGGGGCTACGAGCAGTACTTC.